This T cell receptor (beta chain) came from a study of blood T cell repertoires in COVID-19. Study summary: Sources were T cells, B-cell-depleted T cells, or PBMCs; the material itself was cDNA or gDNA.

Libraries were prepared by immunoSEQ multiplex PCR; TCRdb keeps only in-frame clonotypes and omits some of them. The sample lists just under 90,000 clones; 90% to 95% were seen once. Germline trimming cut 0 bases from V and 3 bases from J; bases unmatched to any gene: 4. This CDR3 contains 15 residues. CDR1 is MNHEY and CDR2 is SVGEGT in the germline V gene. Input material: peripheral blood. V usage is TRBV6-2 or TRBV6-3 and J usage is TRBJ2-7; TRBD2 agrees at 8 bases. This receptor was taken from a man in his 60s with acute or convalescent COVID-19. CDR3 sequence reads: CASSYSSGVFYEQYF. CDR3 nucleotide sequence: TGTGCCAGCAGTTACTCTAGCGGGGTTTTCTACGAGCAGTACTTC.